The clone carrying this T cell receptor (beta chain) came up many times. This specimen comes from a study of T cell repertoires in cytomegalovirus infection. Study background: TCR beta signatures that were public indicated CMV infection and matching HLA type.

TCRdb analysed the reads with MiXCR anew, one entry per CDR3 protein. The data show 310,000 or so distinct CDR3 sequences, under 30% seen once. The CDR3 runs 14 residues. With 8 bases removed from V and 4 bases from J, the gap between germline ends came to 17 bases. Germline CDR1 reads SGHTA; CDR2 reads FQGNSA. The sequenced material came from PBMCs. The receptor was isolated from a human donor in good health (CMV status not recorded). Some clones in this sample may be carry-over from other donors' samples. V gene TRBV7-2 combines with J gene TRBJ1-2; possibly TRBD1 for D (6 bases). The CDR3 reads CASSGGGEAYGYTF. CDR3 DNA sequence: TGTGCCAGCTCCGGAGGGGGGGAGGCCTATGGCTACACCTTC.